The sequence of this TCR beta chain was determined in a study of beta chain features in type 1 diabetes. The overall study: Age, gender and cell yields were similar between patients and healthy donors.

Study-wide points: Shortening of TCRB CDR3s, moderate but significant, appeared in all four CD4+ subsets of Type 1 diabetes patients. TCRB rearrangement may or may not be influenced by HLA type; here this remained unresolved.

In the case of this clone: The antigen is unknown.

cDNA synthesis used the whole RNA isolate, giving expressed TCRB sequences. The method was immunoSEQ multiplex PCR; TCRdb's version includes in-frame clones alone and lacks a portion of them. The sample records tens of thousands of clones, around 49% being singletons. The receptor was isolated from a woman aged 18 to 35 in good health. Source material: central memory CD4+ T cells from blood.

The CDR3 reads CASSVDSGRGETQYF. CDR3 nucleotides: TGTGCCAGCAGCGTAGACTCGGGCAGGGGGGAGACCCAGTACTTC. The chain is built from TRBV9 and TRBJ2-5; 7 bases are a match to TRBD1. V shed 0 bases, J shed 5 bases, and the junction held 7 bases outside the gene matches. Per the germline V gene, CDR1 is SGDLS and CDR2 is YYNGEE. The CDR3 extends over 15 amino acids.